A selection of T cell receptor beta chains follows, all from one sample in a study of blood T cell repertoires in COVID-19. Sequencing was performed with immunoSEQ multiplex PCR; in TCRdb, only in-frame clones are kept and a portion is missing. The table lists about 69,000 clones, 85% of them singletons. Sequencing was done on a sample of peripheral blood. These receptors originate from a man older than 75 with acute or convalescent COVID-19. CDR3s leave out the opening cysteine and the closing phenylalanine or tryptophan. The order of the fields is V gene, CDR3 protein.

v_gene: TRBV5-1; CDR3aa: ASSKDRAIAHEQY
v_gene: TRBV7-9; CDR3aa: ASSLEAGSAETQY
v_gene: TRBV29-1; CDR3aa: SVGGGLASNEQY
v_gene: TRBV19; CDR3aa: ASSISGWPSGSKYEQY
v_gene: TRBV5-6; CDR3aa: ASSLTGVGETQY
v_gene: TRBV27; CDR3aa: ASSDLFRGTDTGELF
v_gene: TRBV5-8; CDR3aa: ASSIKRQGAIT
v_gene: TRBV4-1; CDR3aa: ASSREDRSTDTQY
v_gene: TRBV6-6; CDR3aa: ATARWGGTEAF
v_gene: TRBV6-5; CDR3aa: ASSSRDRGLHGYT
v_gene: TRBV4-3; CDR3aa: ASSQGSPGGSQETQY
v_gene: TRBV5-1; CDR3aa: ASSLGQAYDGYT
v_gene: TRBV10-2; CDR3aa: ASGVPGLGADTQY
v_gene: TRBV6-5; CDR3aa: ASSYSGTPSLKEQF
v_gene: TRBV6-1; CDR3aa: ASSERNGNTGELF
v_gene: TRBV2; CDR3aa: ASTQNWALNYGYT
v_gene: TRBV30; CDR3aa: AWSVQFDSGSGNTIY
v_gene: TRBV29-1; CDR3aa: SARGQKTYGYT
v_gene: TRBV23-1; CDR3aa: ASSQFLWSPYGYT
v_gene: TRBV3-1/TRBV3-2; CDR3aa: ASSQVAAAPYEQY
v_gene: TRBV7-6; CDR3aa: ASSLKSSYNSPLH
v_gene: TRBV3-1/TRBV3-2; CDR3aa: ASSQGRTSGRVRWNEQF
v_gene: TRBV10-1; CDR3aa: ASSDRGQTYEQF
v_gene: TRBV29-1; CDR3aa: SVVGVPGHSYNEQF
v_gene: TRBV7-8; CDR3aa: ASSLAEYGYT
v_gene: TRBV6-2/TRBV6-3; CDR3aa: ASSYTASGRGNEQF
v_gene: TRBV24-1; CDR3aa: ATSDRDEQF
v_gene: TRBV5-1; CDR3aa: ASSLVAGELYEQY
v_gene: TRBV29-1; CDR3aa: SVITGTGDRQPQH
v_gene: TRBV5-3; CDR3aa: ARSLEGTGDGKCETQY
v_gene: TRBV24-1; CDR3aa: ATSDGLAGGSSYNEQF
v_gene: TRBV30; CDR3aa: AWSGENSNQPQH
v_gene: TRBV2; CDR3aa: ASVVGASYNEQF
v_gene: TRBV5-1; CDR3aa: ASSLGVQGRGYT
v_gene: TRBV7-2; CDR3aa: ASSLGGGGNQPQH
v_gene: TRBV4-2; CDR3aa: ASSQQGAGANVLT
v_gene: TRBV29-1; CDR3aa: SVSFRGQGNTEAF
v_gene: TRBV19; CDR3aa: ASSRAGTGGLYEQY
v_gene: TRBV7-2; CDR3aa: ASSLNSPGGYNEQF
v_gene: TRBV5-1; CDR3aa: ASSVDRSEQY